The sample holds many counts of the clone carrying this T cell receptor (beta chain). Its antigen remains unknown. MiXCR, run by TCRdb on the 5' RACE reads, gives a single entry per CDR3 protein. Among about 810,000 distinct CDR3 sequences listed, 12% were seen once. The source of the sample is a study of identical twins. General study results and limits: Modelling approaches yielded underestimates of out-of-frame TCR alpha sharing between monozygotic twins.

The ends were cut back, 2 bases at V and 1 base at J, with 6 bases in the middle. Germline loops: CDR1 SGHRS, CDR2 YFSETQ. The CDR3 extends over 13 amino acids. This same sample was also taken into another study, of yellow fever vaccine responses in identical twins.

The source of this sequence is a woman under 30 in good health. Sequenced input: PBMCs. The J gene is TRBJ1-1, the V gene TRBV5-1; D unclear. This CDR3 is CASSFLPNTEAFF. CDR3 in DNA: TGCGCCAGCAGCTTTCTTCCGAACACTGAAGCTTTCTTT.